This entry lists 3 T cell receptor beta chains sequenced from one sample in a study of identical twins. TCRdb re-called the 5' RACE reads through MiXCR, storing one row per CDR3 protein. The data contain about 150,000 distinct CDR3 sequences, around 3.4% of them singletons. The sequencing input was memory T cells sorted from blood. The receptors shown here come from a man younger than 30 in good health.

This clonotype came up many times. The gene calls are TRBV4-1 and TRBJ1-1; possibly TRBD1 for D (6 bases). The CDR3 is made up of 15 amino acids. CDR1 and CDR2 (germline): MGHRA, YSYEKL. Trimming took 4 bases from V and 6 from J, leaving 18 bases between them. CDR3 sequence: CASSLEGQGLAEAFF. CDR3 DNA sequence: TGCGCCAGCAGCCTGGAAGGTCAGGGGCTTGCTGAAGCTTTCTTT.

The rearrangement links TRBV29-1 to TRBJ2-3; D may match TRBD1 or TRBD2 (5 bases each). V was pared by 6 bases and J by 0 bases, with 16 bases between. Per germline, CDR1 SQVTM and CDR2 ANQGSEA. This CDR3 has 15 amino acids. The CDR3 loop is CSVRGSVSSTDTQYF. In DNA form, the CDR3 reads TGCAGCGTGAGGGGTAGCGTATCTAGCACAGATACGCAGTATTTT.

A few counts support this clonotype. This chain connects TRBV6-5 to TRBJ2-7, with TRBD1 as a possible D gene (5 bases). Germline V gene lookup returns CDR1 MNHEY and CDR2 SVGAGI. This CDR3 is 12 amino acids long. The ends were cut back, 8 bases at V and 6 bases at J, with 14 bases in the middle. The DNA of the CDR3 is TGTGCCAGCTCTCCAGGGCCGCCCGAGCAGTACTTC. The encoded protein is CASSPGPPEQYF.